These T cell receptor beta chains were read from a single sample in a study of T cells in tuberculosis. Sequencing used immunoSEQ multiplex PCR; TCRdb keeps in-frame clones, though not all of them. In the table there are under 40,000 clones, around 94% of which are singletons. Sequencing was performed on PBMCs, taken at tuberculosis diagnosis. The receptors were gathered from an adult with tuberculosis. Both conserved end residues are part of each CDR3. A D gene is named only where the DNA matches it firmly. Some rows mark clone size as missing; the rest say once, few, many or name a class of expanded clone.

size,D,J,V,CDR3,DNA
.,.,TRBJ1-5,TRBV28,CASSPLARGKSNQPQHF,TGTGCCAGCAGTCCCCTTGCCCGGGGGAAGAGTAATCAGCCCCAGCATTTT
once,.,TRBJ1-5,TRBV30,CAWSELGGSQPQHF,TGTGCCTGGAGTGAATTGGGGGGTTCGCAGCCCCAGCATTTT
.,.,TRBJ2-2,TRBV18,CASSPTTTGELFF,TGTGCCAGCTCACCGACTACCACCGGGGAGCTGTTTTTT
.,TRBD1,TRBJ2-1,TRBV4-1,CASSERDSSYNEQFF,TGCGCCAGCAGCGAGAGGGACAGCTCCTACAATGAGCAGTTCTTC
.,.,TRBJ1-1,TRBV27,CASSLSIQGGSAFF,TGTGCCAGCAGTTTATCGATCCAGGGCGGATCGGCTTTCTTT
.,.,TRBJ2-3,TRBV7-2,CASRANPSDTQYF,TGTGCCAGCAGAGCTAACCCCTCCGATACGCAGTATTTT
.,TRBD1,TRBJ1-1,TRBV7-9,CATDRGLGTEAFF,TGTGCCACCGACAGGGGGCTGGGGACTGAAGCTTTCTTT
.,TRBD1,TRBJ1-3,TRBV28,CASSDPRTGLSQTIYF,TGTGCCAGCAGTGACCCTAGGACAGGGTTGAGTCAAACCATATATTTT
.,.,TRBJ1-4,TRBV5-1,CASSVGQTTNEKLFF,TGCGCCAGCAGCGTCGGACAGACCACTAATGAAAAACTGTTTTTT
.,TRBD1,TRBJ1-3,TRBV10-3,CAISPRGQGSGNTIYF,TGTGCCATCAGCCCCAGGGGACAGGGCTCTGGAAACACCATATATTTT
once,.,TRBJ2-2,TRBV19,CASSGSRELFF,TGTGCCAGTAGCGGGTCCAGGGAGCTGTTTTTT
.,.,TRBJ1-1,TRBV28,CASRRTRYQNTEAFF,TGTGCCAGCAGACGTACCCGGTACCAGAACACTGAAGCTTTCTTT
.,.,TRBJ2-7,TRBV27,CASSLRRGAYEQYF,TGTGCCAGCAGTTTGAGGAGGGGAGCCTACGAGCAGTACTTC
.,.,TRBJ2-7,TRBV30,CAWSSDSPGLEQYF,TGTGCCTGGAGCTCGGACAGCCCTGGTTTGGAGCAGTACTTC
.,.,TRBJ2-1,TRBV11-3,CASSLVGDTGLNEQFF,TGTGCCAGCAGCTTAGTCGGAGATACCGGGTTGAATGAGCAGTTCTTC
.,TRBD2,TRBJ2-3,TRBV5-6,CASSAVAGAPLRTDTQYF,TGTGCCAGCAGCGCCGTAGCGGGGGCCCCGCTGAGGACAGATACGCAGTATTTT